This entry lists 30 T cell receptor beta chains sequenced from one sample in a study of T cell responses to AZD1222 COVID-19 vaccine. TCRdb's table, derived via immunoSEQ multiplex PCR, lists solely in-frame clones and lacks some. The sample includes 150,000 to 200,000 clones, over 80% seen only once; the top ten take 2.5% to 3%. The material was peripheral blood, obtained on day 0 of MenACWY control vaccination. These receptors all come from an adult in good health.

The chain carries TRBV5-1 and TRBJ1-5; D is unclear. The CDR3 is made up of 15 amino acids. Germline V gene data show CDR1 as SGHRS and CDR2 as YFSETQ. Trimming took 4 bases from V and 3 from J, leaving 14 bases between them. CDR3 in DNA: TGCGCCAGCAGCCCCAAGCCTGAGTACAATCAGCCCCAGCATTTT. It codes for CASSPKPEYNQPQHF.

This clone was recorded a few times. The chain uses TRBV3-1 (or the pseudogene TRBV3-2) and TRBJ2-1; the match to TRBD2 covers 9 bases. The germline V gene has CDR1 LGHDT and CDR2 YNNKEL (reference sequence). The CDR3 is 13 amino acids. The CDR3 sequence: CAVGTSLYNEQFF. The CDR3 DNA follows: TGTGCAGTCGGGACTAGCCTTTATAACGAGCAGTTCTTC.

This clone was seen once. The rearrangement links TRBV19 to TRBJ1-5; D remains unclear. V was pared by 6 bases and J by 1 base, with 16 bases between. CDR1 is LNHDA, CDR2 SQIVND, per germline (reference sequence). The CDR3 is made up of 16 amino acids. Written as DNA, the CDR3 is TGTGCCAGTAGCGCCACGGGCCAGGCGAGCAATCAGCCCCAGCATTTT. Its protein is CASSATGQASNQPQHF.

The CDR3 sequence is CASSGSGYGAPYEQYF. Here the CDR3 DNA reads TGTGCCAGCAGCGGTAGTGGGTACGGGGCGCCCTACGAGCAGTACTTC. The genes are TRBV9 and TRBJ2-7, with D perhaps matching TRBD1 or TRBD2 (5 bases each). The CDR3 length is 16 residues. CDR1 and CDR2 from the germline V gene are SGDLS and YYNGEE. V was trimmed by 3 bases and J by 2 bases, leaving 18 bases between them.

This clone was found once. V usage is TRBV29-1 and J usage is TRBJ1-2, with unresolved D. CDR1 and CDR2 from the germline V gene are SQVTM and ANQGSEA. This CDR3 contains 15 residues. Trimming stripped 0 bases from V and 4 bases from J, with 15 bases between. The CDR3 reads CSVEELAGHGYGYTF. DNA of the CDR3: TGCAGCGTTGAAGAGCTGGCAGGTCACGGCTATGGCTACACCTTC.

A single count supports this clone. This chain connects TRBV19 to TRBJ2-3; the D gene is possibly TRBD1 (6 bases). This CDR3 has 14 amino acids. The germline V and J ends were trimmed by 9 bases and 0 bases, with 13 bases remaining between them. Germline-derived CDR1 and CDR2 are LNHDA and SQIVND (reference sequence). The CDR3 sequence: CASRQERSTDTQYF. The CDR3 nucleotides are TGTGCCAGCCGACAGGAACGTAGCACAGATACGCAGTATTTT.

J is TRBJ1-3 and V is TRBV29-1; D gene uncertain. V shed 2 bases and J shed 4 bases, with 9 bases lying between them. The CDR3 extends over 13 amino acids. Germline V gene sequence: CDR1 SQVTM, CDR2 ANQGSEA. In DNA, the CDR3 is TGCAGCGTTGAACCCGCCGAGGGAAACACCATATATTTT. It codes for CSVEPAEGNTIYF.

This clone was seen just once. This chain uses TRBV9 with TRBJ2-7; maybe TRBD2 (6 bases). V lost 4 bases and J lost 3, with 17 bases in between. Germline V gene lookup returns CDR1 SGDLS and CDR2 YYNGEE. CDR3 size: 15 residues. This CDR3 reads CASSPTRDSYYEQYF. The CDR3 DNA follows: TGTGCCAGCAGCCCAACACGGGACTCTTACTACGAGCAGTACTTC.

The chain recombines TRBV11-2 with TRBJ1-2; TRBD1 matches at 7 bases. CDR1 and CDR2 (germline): SGHAT, FQNNGV. V was clipped by 1 base and J by 0 bases; unmatched bases: 14. This CDR3 region has 19 residues. The CDR3 DNA is TGTGCCAGCAGCTTAGGAAGGATGACAGGGCTCCAAGCTAACTATGGCTACACCTTC. Its translation is CASSLGRMTGLQANYGYTF.

The J gene is TRBJ2-1, the V gene TRBV2; 8 nucleotides line up with TRBD2. Germline V gene sequence: CDR1 SNHLY, CDR2 FYNNEI. The CDR3 consists of 15 residues. The trim removed 7 bases at V and 3 bases at J, leaving 8 bases unmatched. The CDR3 here is CASMPRGLVYNEQFF. CDR3 nucleotides: TGTGCCAGCATGCCCCGGGGACTAGTCTACAATGAGCAGTTCTTC.

Details on this clone: The sample has other DNA sequences that encode this CDR3 too. This rearrangement joins TRBV5-1 to TRBJ1-1; 8 bases fit TRBD1. The germline V gene encodes CDR1 SGHRS and CDR2 YFSETQ. CDR3 length: 15 amino acids. V was pared by 0 bases and J by 1 base, with 2 bases of the junction left unmatched. CDR3 nucleotide sequence: TGCGCCAGCAGCTTGGCTGGACAGGGGAACACTGAAGCTTTCTTT. It translates to CASSLAGQGNTEAFF. Full variable domain (remainder filled in from reference TRBV5-1 and TRBJ1-1): KAGVTQTPRYLIKTRGQQVTLSCSPISGHRSVSWYQQTPGQGLQFLFEYFSETQRNKGNFPGRFSGRQFSNSRSEMNVSTLELGDSALYLCASSLAGQGNTEAFFGQGTRLTVV.

The CDR3 here is CASSQEVAGGAADTQYF. As DNA, the CDR3 is TGTGCCAGCAGCCAAGAAGTAGCGGGAGGGGCGGCAGATACGCAGTATTTT. The chain couples TRBV3-1 (or the pseudogene TRBV3-2) to TRBJ2-3; TRBD2 matches 11 bases. This CDR3 has 17 residues. Germline values: CDR1 LGHDT, CDR2 YNNKEL (reference sequence). J lost 4 bases, V lost 0 bases, and 6 bases had no gene match.

The chain employs TRBV27 and TRBJ1-5; perhaps TRBD1 as D (5 bases). The germline V gene encodes CDR1 MNHEY and CDR2 SMNVEV (reference sequence). V was clipped by 6 bases and J by 6 bases, with 15 bases between them. This CDR3 is built from 14 residues. The CDR3 region is CASRMGGEAQPQHF. Written as DNA, the CDR3 is TGTGCCAGCAGGATGGGGGGGGAAGCTCAGCCCCAGCATTTT.

The genes are TRBV20-1 and TRBJ2-5; D is unresolved. The CDR3 length is 10 residues. CDR1 DFQATT and CDR2 SNEGSKA come from the germline V gene (reference sequence). Trimming stripped 5 bases from V and 2 bases from J, with 3 bases between. CDR3 residues: CSADQETQYF. In DNA form, the CDR3 reads TGCAGTGCTGATCAAGAGACCCAGTACTTC.

This sequence joins TRBV5-3 and TRBJ1-6, with D tentatively TRBD1 (5 bases). TRBV5-3 is an ORF; its function is uncertain. The CDR3 is made up of 16 amino acids. V shed 2 bases and J shed 7 bases, with 16 bases lying between them. This CDR3 is CARSLIGVQENSPLHF. CDR3 sequence (DNA): TGTGCCAGAAGCTTAATAGGTGTACAGGAGAATTCACCCCTCCACTTT.

The rearrangement uses TRBV28 and TRBJ2-1; perhaps TRBD2 as D (6 bases). CDR1 is MDHEN, CDR2 SYDVKM, per germline. The CDR3 spans 17 residues. The V and J ends lost 3 bases and 0 bases respectively, with 15 bases between them. The CDR3 here is CASSLSPGVGSYNEQFF. In DNA, the CDR3 is TGTGCCAGCAGTTTGTCCCCGGGAGTGGGCTCCTACAATGAGCAGTTCTTC.

This chain links TRBV4-1 with TRBJ2-7; tentative D call: TRBD1 (5 bases). Trimming pared 1 base from V and 0 bases from J, leaving 10 bases between. This CDR3 region has 15 residues. CDR1 is MGHRA, CDR2 YSYEKL, per germline. In nucleotides, the CDR3 is TGCGCCAGCAGCCAAGTACAAGGGGTCTCCTACGAGCAGTACTTC. Residues: CASSQVQGVSYEQYF.

A word on this clone: The same CDR3 is also encoded by other DNA sequences in this sample. V is TRBV18 and J is TRBJ1-2, with 7 nucleotides matching TRBD1. Germline V CDR1 and CDR2: KGHSH, LQKENI. V shed 2 bases, J shed 3 bases, and the junction held 0 bases outside the gene matches. The CDR3 extends over 13 amino acids. The DNA of the CDR3 is TGTGCCAGCTCACCAGACAGGGACTATGGCTACACCTTC. It codes for CASSPDRDYGYTF.

The V and J genes are TRBV27 and TRBJ1-6; D is undetermined. CDR3 length equals 16 residues. Germline V lookup: CDR1 MNHEY, CDR2 SMNVEV (reference sequence). The V gene lost 3 bases and the J gene lost 7 bases, with 16 bases spanning the gap. DNA of the CDR3: TGTGCCAGCAGTTTGCGTGTGGGCCGCGCAAATTCACCCCTCCACTTT. Translated, it gives CASSLRVGRANSPLHF.

The chain links TRBV11-1 to TRBJ2-5; weak D call: TRBD2 (5 bases). Trimming took 5 bases from V and 5 from J, leaving 12 bases between them. This CDR3 comprises 13 residues. The germline gives CDR1 SGHAT, CDR2 FQDESV (reference sequence). The CDR3 reads CASSPSGGETQYF. As DNA, the CDR3 is TGTGCCAGCAGCCCCTCAGGAGGCGAGACCCAGTACTTC.

This chain connects TRBV28 to TRBJ2-7, with 9 bases that match TRBD1. Trimming took 6 bases from V and 4 from J; bases not matched to a gene: 7. The CDR3 loop spans 14 amino acids. Looked up from germline, CDR1 is MDHEN and CDR2 is SYDVKM. CDR3 sequence: CASRGTGMGYEQYF. The CDR3 DNA sequence: TGTGCCAGCAGAGGGACAGGGATGGGGTACGAGCAGTACTTC.

The chain couples TRBV29-1 to TRBJ2-1; tentatively, D is TRBD2 (6 bases). Germline lookup yields CDR1 SQVTM and CDR2 ANQGSEA. This CDR3 is built from 16 residues. Between the trimmed V and J ends, which lost 3 bases and 4 bases, there was a span of 19 bases. This CDR3 is CSVDGLLASSYNEQFF. The CDR3 DNA follows: TGCAGCGTTGATGGGCTACTAGCCTCCTCGTACAATGAGCAGTTCTTC.

The chain carries TRBV5-1 and TRBJ1-2; TRBD1 matches at 8 bases. This CDR3 is 15 amino acids long. V was clipped by 4 bases and J by 4 bases; unmatched bases: 9. Germline V gives CDR1 SGHRS, CDR2 YFSETQ. Here the CDR3 reads CASSTGSGQVYGYTF. The DNA of the CDR3 is TGCGCCAGCAGCACGGGGTCGGGACAGGTCTATGGCTACACCTTC.

The chain joins TRBV30 to TRBJ2-1; TRBD1 agrees at 9 bases. Trimming cost V 3 bases and J 1 base; bases outside gene matches: 13. The germline CDR1 and CDR2 sequences are GTSNPN and SVGIG (reference sequence). This CDR3 has 18 residues. CDR3 region: CAWSQTDWTGASYNEQFF. The DNA of the CDR3 is TGTGCCTGGAGCCAAACCGATTGGACAGGGGCATCCTACAATGAGCAGTTCTTC.

The CDR3 protein is CASSSLMGHGELFF. The DNA for the CDR3 is TGTGCCAGCAGCTCTCTCATGGGGCACGGGGAGCTGTTTTTT. The genes are TRBV7-8 and TRBJ2-2; TRBD1 might be the D (5 bases). Germline CDR1 and CDR2: SGHVS and FQNEAQ. This CDR3 has 14 residues. The V end was cut by 4 bases, the J end by 7 bases, with 13 bases between.

The chain combines TRBV28 with TRBJ2-5; a weak D match, TRBD2 (6 bases). The V gene's germline CDR1 is MDHEN and CDR2 SYDVKM. Trimming took off 8 bases at V and 4 bases at J, with 14 bases between the two ends. The CDR3 spans 13 residues. The CDR3 here is CASHEGRSETQYF. CDR3 nucleotide sequence: TGTGCCAGCCACGAGGGGAGGTCAGAGACCCAGTACTTC.

The rearrangement links TRBV19 to TRBJ1-5; 9 nucleotides agree with TRBD1. Per germline, CDR1 LNHDA and CDR2 SQIVND (reference sequence). This CDR3 is 15 amino acids long. V shed 4 bases, J shed 4 bases, and the junction held 5 bases outside the gene matches. The CDR3 is CASSTWTGANQPQHF. For the CDR3, the DNA is TGTGCCAGTAGTACCTGGACAGGGGCAAATCAGCCCCAGCATTTT.

J is TRBJ2-1 and V is TRBV19, with a tentative D call TRBD1 (5 bases). The CDR3 totals 13 residues. V dropped 4 bases and J dropped 5 bases, with 9 bases sitting between them. Germline values: CDR1 LNHDA, CDR2 SQIVND (reference sequence). CDR3 protein: CASSNWTNNEQFF. DNA of the CDR3: TGTGCCAGTAGTAATTGGACAAACAATGAGCAGTTCTTC.

This chain links TRBV24-1 with TRBJ2-3; D may match TRBD1 or TRBD2 (5 bases each). The V gene lost 9 bases and the J gene lost 1 base, with 10 bases spanning the gap. This CDR3 contains 13 residues. Germline V gene lookup returns CDR1 KGHDR and CDR2 SFDVKD. The CDR3 sequence: CATREQGTDTQYF. CDR3 coding DNA: TGTGCCACCCGGGAACAGGGCACAGATACGCAGTATTTT.

V and J are TRBV6-6 and TRBJ1-1, with D maybe TRBD1 (6 bases). The CDR3 length is 16 residues. Trimming left V 0 bases short and J 2 bases short, with 13 bases between. From germline, CDR1 is MNHNY and CDR2 SVGAGI (reference sequence). The CDR3 coding sequence is TGTGCCAGCAGTTACTCGGTTAACAGGGTAAACACTGAAGCTTTCTTT. This codes for CASSYSVNRVNTEAFF.